A selection of T cell receptor beta chains follows, all from one sample in a study of T cells in Graves' hyperthyroidism and ophthalmopathy. TCRdb re-called the multiplex PCR reads with MiXCR, one entry per CDR3 protein. The sample lists just over 550,000 distinct CDR3 sequences, just over 45% occurring once. The sequencing input was peripheral blood or thyroid tissue (not recorded which). The source of these receptors is a young woman with Graves' hyperthyroidism. The CDR3 runs from the conserved cysteine through the conserved F or W. A D gene is named only where the DNA matches it firmly. Clone size is stated in some rows and not others, as once, few, many or a class when expanded.

d_call	v_call	j_call	clone_size	cdr3_nt	cdr3_aa
NA	TRBV2	TRBJ2-7	NA	TGTGCCAGCAGTCTCAGCCTGGGCGAGCAGTACTTC	CASSLSLGEQYF
NA	TRBV2	TRBJ2-7	NA	TGTGCCAGCAGTGACCGGCGCGGGACCAACCCCTACGAGCAGTACTTC	CASSDRRGTNPYEQYF
NA	TRBV15	TRBJ1-3	NA	TGTGCCACCAGCGTAAGGGCTAACACCATATATTTT	CATSVRANTIYF
TRBD1	TRBV19	TRBJ2-7	few	TGTGCCAGTAGTGCGGGACAGGGCGGAACCTACGAGCAGTACTTC	CASSAGQGGTYEQYF
NA	TRBV5-8	TRBJ1-5	NA	TGTGCCAGCAGCTTAGACCGACAGGCATATAGCAATCAGCCCCAGCATTTT	CASSLDRQAYSNQPQHF
NA	TRBV29-1	TRBJ1-5	NA	TGCAGCGTTGAAAGGTTCCCGAACAGGGAGGGCAATCAGCCCCAGCATTTT	CSVERFPNREGNQPQHF
TRBD2	TRBV7-2	TRBJ2-3	NA	TGTGCCAGCAGCTTAGCTAGCGGGATTGGAGATACGCAGTATTTT	CASSLASGIGDTQYF
TRBD1	TRBV25-1	TRBJ1-1	NA	TGTGCCAGCAGCCCAGTCGGAGGGGGCATGAACACTGAAGCTTTCTTT	CASSPVGGGMNTEAFF
TRBD1	TRBV11-2	TRBJ1-5	NA	TGTGCCAGCAGCACCAGGGGGCTTAGCAATCGGCCCCAGCATTTT	CASSTRGLSNRPQHF
NA	TRBV25-1	TRBJ1-6	NA	TGTGCCAGCAGTGGAATATCAGCCCTCCACTTT	CASSGISALHF
NA	TRBV24-1	TRBJ2-5	many	TGTGCCACCAGTGCCTTGGGCAGGGGAGAGACCCAGTACTTC	CATSALGRGETQYF
NA	TRBV2	TRBJ2-7	NA	TGTGCCAGCAGTTACTCCCGGGACCTCTACGAGCAGTACTTC	CASSYSRDLYEQYF
NA	TRBV7-6	TRBJ2-2	NA	TGCGCCAGCAGCCAGCCGGGGGACACCGGGGAGCTGTTTTTT	CASSQPGDTGELFF